This TCR beta chain emerged from a study of blood T cell repertoires in COVID-19. At the level of the study: The origin of the acute and convalescent COVID-19 samples was the United States, Italy and Spain. In each case, the material was cDNA or gDNA derived from T cells, B-cell-depleted T cells, or PBMCs.

Looked up from germline, CDR1 is SGHNT and CDR2 is YYREEE (reference sequence). With 4 bases removed from V and 5 bases from J, the gap between germline ends came to 12 bases. This CDR3 has 13 amino acids. The study assigned cohorts using participant-reported clinical history. Under the authors' procedure: Amplified reference gene primers provided the basis for estimating nucleated cell counts. TCRdb's table, derived via immunoSEQ multiplex PCR, lists solely in-frame clones and lacks some. That table is the source of V, J and clone size, and D and trimming were worked out from the DNA. The repertoire holds a few hundred thousand clones, approximately 87% seen once, with 1.5% to 2% in the top ten.

Specimen: PBMCs or T cells enriched from blood (not recorded which). This clonotype originated in a man aged 40-49 years in a cohort exposed to, infected with or recovered from COVID-19 (not recorded which). This chain connects TRBV5-4 to TRBJ1-1, with no clear D. CDR3 region: CASSPSWPTEAFF. The CDR3, as DNA: TGTGCCAGCAGCCCCAGTTGGCCGACTGAAGCTTTCTTT. The full variable domain, in which reference TRBV5-4 and TRBJ1-1 provide the parts outside the CDR3, is ETGVTQSPTHLIKTRGQQVTLRCSSQSGHNTVSWYQQALGQGPQFIFQYYREEENGRGNFPPRFSGLQFPNYSSELNVNALELDDSALYLCASSPSWPTEAFFGQGTRLTVV.